A single sample gave rise to the 17 T cell receptor beta chains below, sequenced in a study of breast tumors, draining lymph nodes, adjacent tissues. Samples came from axillary lymph nodes draining the breast cancer. A single record per CDR3 protein comes from TCRdb applying MiXCR to the multiplex PCR reads. Here the sample spans 150,000 to 200,000 distinct CDR3 sequences, around a third being singletons. The sequencing sample was made of axillary lymph node tissue. These receptors were taken from a female donor with breast cancer. Some clones in this sample may be carry-over from other donors' samples.

There are a few counts of this clonotype. The rearrangement links TRBV27 to TRBJ2-6; no clear D. Germline assignment: CDR1 MNHEY and CDR2 SMNVEV (reference sequence). The ends were cut back, 2 bases at V and 2 bases at J, with 7 bases in the middle. This CDR3 is 15 amino acids long. CDR3 region: CASSLIWAGANVLTF. CDR3 DNA sequence: TGTGCCAGCAGTTTAATATGGGCTGGGGCCAACGTCCTGACTTTC.

There are many counts of this clonotype. The chain couples TRBV7-6 to TRBJ2-1; TRBD1 aligns across 10 bases. After removal of 6 bases from V and 8 bases from J, the junction contained 7 bases not matched to a gene. Germline-derived CDR1 and CDR2 are SGHVS and FNYEAQ. The CDR3 has 14 amino acids. CDR3 sequence reads: CASRDRGKSDEQFF. CDR3 DNA sequence: TGTGCCAGCAGGGACAGGGGGAAGTCCGATGAGCAGTTCTTC.

CDR3 DNA: TGTGCCAGCAGCCAAGATGGGGGCGGGGCAGATACGCAGTATTTT. It codes for CASSQDGGGADTQYF. The rearrangement joins TRBV4-2 to TRBJ2-3; either TRBD1 or TRBD2 may fit D (6 bases each). Germline CDR1 and CDR2: LGHNA and YNFKEQ. CDR3 length equals 15 residues. Trimming stripped 0 bases from V and 4 bases from J, with 11 bases between.

This clonotype was counted many times. The V gene is TRBV10-3, the J gene TRBJ2-7, with D unresolved. The germline V gene encodes CDR1 ENHRY and CDR2 SYGVKD. The CDR3 runs 13 residues. Trimming stripped 0 bases from V and 1 base from J, with 4 bases between. DNA for the CDR3: TGTGCCATCAGTGAGTCTCTATCCTACGAGCAGTACTTC. It translates to CAISESLSYEQYF.

This clonotype was detected many times. This CDR3 is CASSYQPGQGTDTQYF. CDR3 bases: TGCGCCAGCAGCTACCAACCGGGACAGGGGACAGATACGCAGTATTTT. The V call is TRBV5-1, the J call TRBJ2-3, with TRBD1 matching over 10 bases. Trimming took 3 bases from V and 3 from J; bases not matched to a gene: 7. This CDR3 has 16 residues. The germline gives CDR1 SGHRS, CDR2 YFSETQ.

As regards this clonotype: This may come from a read error, since a much larger clone is one base off. The chain employs TRBV20-1 and TRBJ1-5; D perhaps matches TRBD1 (5 bases). Germline V CDR1 and CDR2: DFQATT, SNEGSKA (reference sequence). The CDR3 covers 14 residues. The ends were cut back, 3 bases at V and 3 bases at J, with 12 bases in the middle. The CDR3 protein is CSARKAGNNQPQHF. The CDR3 nucleotides read TGCAGTGCTAGGAAGGCAGGGAACAATCAGCCCCAGCATTTT.

This clonotype was counted once. This may come from a read error, since a much larger clone is one base off. V gene TRBV10-3 combines with J gene TRBJ1-2; a weak D match, TRBD1 (5 bases). V was trimmed by 3 bases and J by 4 bases, leaving 21 bases between them. Germline CDR1 is ENHRY and CDR2 is SYGVKD. The CDR3 is made up of 17 amino acids. The CDR3 here is CAISERSSGWRGYGYTF. For the CDR3, the DNA is TGTGCCATCAGTGAAAGGTCCTCAGGGTGGCGAGGCTATGGCTACACCTTC.

The chain carries TRBV28 and TRBJ2-5; 10 nucleotides align to TRBD2. This CDR3 comprises 16 residues. Germline-derived CDR1 and CDR2 are MDHEN and SYDVKM. After removal of 4 bases from V and 4 bases from J, the junction contained 9 bases not matched to a gene. DNA of the CDR3: TGTGCCAGCAGTTCAGGGGGGAGCGGGAGGGGAGAGACCCAGTACTTC. Its protein product is CASSSGGSGRGETQYF.

This clonotype was seen ten or more times. The V and J genes are TRBV7-2 and TRBJ2-3; 12 nucleotides align to TRBD2. Looked up from germline, CDR1 is SGHTA and CDR2 is FQGNSA. V lost 1 base to trimming and J lost 3 bases; unmatched junction nucleotides: 5. The CDR3 length is 17 residues. The CDR3 DNA is TGTGCCAGCAGCTTAGAGGCTAGCGGGGGGGTGACAGATACGCAGTATTTT. Protein product: CASSLEASGGVTDTQYF.

This clonotype was found many times. The chain links TRBV4-2 to TRBJ2-3; D is uncertain. From germline, CDR1 is LGHNA and CDR2 YNFKEQ. V lost 1 base and J lost 3, with 14 bases in between. This CDR3 is built from 16 residues. CDR3 nucleotide sequence: TGTGCCAGCAGCCAAGGATTCACTCAAACTACAGATACGCAGTATTTT. The encoded protein is CASSQGFTQTTDTQYF.

This clonotype occurred many times. This rearrangement joins TRBV11-2 to TRBJ2-7; D may match TRBD1 or TRBD2 (5 bases each). V was cut by 5 bases and J by 3 bases, with 14 bases left in between. This CDR3 contains 14 residues. From germline, CDR1 is SGHAT and CDR2 FQNNGV. The CDR3 bases are TGTGCCAGCAGCGAGGGGCGGACCCGCTACGAGCAGTACTTC. This gives the protein CASSEGRTRYEQYF. Combining the CDR3 with reference TRBV11-2 and TRBJ2-7 gives the whole variable domain EAGVAQSPRYKIIEKRQSVAFWCNPISGHATLYWYQQILGQGPKLLIQFQNNGVVDDSQLPKDRFSAERLKGVDSTLKIQPAKLEDSAVYLCASSEGRTRYEQYFGPGTRLTVT.

About this clonotype itself: This may come from a read error, since a much larger clone is one base off. V is TRBV11-2 and J is TRBJ2-2; tentative D call: TRBD1 (6 bases). CDR3 length equals 15 residues. Trimming took off 5 bases at V and 4 bases at J, with 14 bases between the two ends. CDR1 and CDR2 (germline): SGHAT, FQNNGV. The CDR3 bases are TGTGCCAGCAGCCGAGACAGGTCGACCACCGGGGAGCTGTTTTTT. This gives the protein CASSRDRSTTGELFF.

This clonotype was recorded at least ten times. This CDR3 is CASSPSTPPDTQYF. The DNA of the CDR3 is TGCGCCAGCAGCCCCTCTACACCCCCAGATACGCAGTATTTT. The gene calls are TRBV5-1 and TRBJ2-3; no definite D call. Germline values: CDR1 SGHRS, CDR2 YFSETQ. The CDR3 is 14 amino acids. V dropped 4 bases and J dropped 4 bases, with 13 bases sitting between them.

This clonotype has a handful of counts. It may be a read error: a sequence one base away is much more abundant. The genes are TRBV6-6 and TRBJ2-7, with D perhaps given as TRBD1 or TRBD2 (5 bases each). The CDR3 runs 14 residues. Trimming cost V 7 bases and J 6 bases, with 19 bases left between them. CDR1 is MNHNY and CDR2 is SVGAGI in the germline V gene (reference sequence). CDR3 in DNA: TGTGCCAGCACCACCTGGGACGGCCCTAGCGAGCAGTACTTC. This sequence encodes CASTTWDGPSEQYF.

This clonotype was counted many times. The rearrangement joins TRBV7-2 to TRBJ2-5; D possibly corresponds to TRBD1 (6 bases). Between the trimmed V and J ends, which lost 4 bases and 1 base, there was a span of 10 bases. Germline-derived CDR1 and CDR2 are SGHTA and FQGNSA. This CDR3 comprises 14 residues. The DNA for the CDR3 is TGTGCCAGCAGCTCCACAGGGATCCAAGAGACCCAGTACTTC. Translation: CASSSTGIQETQYF.

This clonotype was detected ten times or more. The CDR3 DNA follows: TGCAGTGTCTTCCGAGATCGGGAAAAACTGTTTTTT. This sequence encodes CSVFRDREKLFF. V gene TRBV20-1 combines with J gene TRBJ1-4, with D uncertain. The CDR3 is 12 residues long. V was trimmed by 7 bases and J by 8 bases, leaving 14 bases between them. The V gene's germline CDR1 is DFQATT and CDR2 SNEGSKA (reference sequence).

This clonotype was observed many times. The chain combines TRBV6-6 with TRBJ2-7; TRBD2 agrees at 9 bases. This CDR3 contains 16 residues. Germline V CDR1 and CDR2: MNHNY, SVGAGI (reference sequence). V dropped 2 bases and J dropped 2; count of bases not matched to a gene: 7. The CDR3 here is CASSYPDGGGAYEQYF. The DNA of the CDR3 is TGTGCCAGCAGTTACCCGGACGGCGGGGGGGCCTACGAGCAGTACTTC.